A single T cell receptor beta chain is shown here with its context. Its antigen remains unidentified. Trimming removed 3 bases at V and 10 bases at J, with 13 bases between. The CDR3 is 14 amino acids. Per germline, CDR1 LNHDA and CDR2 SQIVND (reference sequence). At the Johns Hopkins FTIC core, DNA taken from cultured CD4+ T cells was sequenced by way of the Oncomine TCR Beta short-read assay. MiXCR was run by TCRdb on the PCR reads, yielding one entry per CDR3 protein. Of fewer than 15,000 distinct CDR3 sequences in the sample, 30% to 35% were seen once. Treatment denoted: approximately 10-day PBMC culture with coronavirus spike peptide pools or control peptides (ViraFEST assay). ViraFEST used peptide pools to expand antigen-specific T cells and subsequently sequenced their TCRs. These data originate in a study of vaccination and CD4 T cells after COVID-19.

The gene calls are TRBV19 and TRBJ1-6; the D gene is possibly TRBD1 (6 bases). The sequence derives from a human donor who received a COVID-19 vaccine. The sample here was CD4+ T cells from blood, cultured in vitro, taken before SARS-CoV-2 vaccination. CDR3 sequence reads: CASSIPRGGSPLHF. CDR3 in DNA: TGTGCCAGTAGTATCCCCAGGGGAGGGTCACCCCTCCACTTT.